The 24 T cell receptor beta chains below all came from one sample that was sequenced in a study of blood T cell repertoires in COVID-19. The repertoire was sequenced with immunoSEQ multiplex PCR; TCRdb's copy has only in-frame clones and lacks some. The table lists roughly 250,000 clones, 75% to 90% of them singletons. Specimen: peripheral blood. These receptors all come from a woman between 40 and 50 years old with acute or convalescent COVID-19.

The genes are TRBV7-6 and TRBJ1-5; D ambiguous. The CDR3 length is 15 residues. Trimming stripped 2 bases from V and 2 bases from J, with 10 bases between. Germline V gene lookup returns CDR1 SGHVS and CDR2 FNYEAQ. The CDR3 here is CASSLTARGNQPQHF. CDR3 nucleotide sequence: TGTGCCAGCAGCTTAACAGCGAGGGGCAATCAGCCCCAGCATTTT.

The rearrangement joins TRBV3-1 (or the pseudogene TRBV3-2) to TRBJ1-1; a possible D gene is TRBD1 (6 bases). Trimming removed 1 base from V and 1 base from J, with 19 bases in between. CDR1 is LGHDT and CDR2 is YNNKEL in the germline V gene (reference sequence). This CDR3 has 18 residues. CDR3 amino acids: CASSQGPGAMGWNTEAFF. The CDR3 nucleotides read TGTGCCAGCAGCCAAGGGCCAGGGGCAATGGGGTGGAACACTGAAGCTTTCTTT.

This clone appeared once. The V and J genes are TRBV27 and TRBJ2-3; 7 bases agree with TRBD1. The CDR3 length is 16 residues. J gave up 7 bases and V 5 bases, and 15 bases lay outside the gene matches. CDR1 and CDR2 (germline): MNHEY, SMNVEV (reference sequence). The CDR3 DNA follows: TGTGCCAGCAGTAGCACCGGGACAGCCATGGGAAATACGCAGTATTTT. The encoded protein is CASSSTGTAMGNTQYF.

This clone was observed a handful of times. The V and J genes are TRBV30 and TRBJ1-2; 8 bases fit TRBD1. This CDR3 is 14 amino acids long. Per the germline V gene, CDR1 is GTSNPN and CDR2 is SVGIG (reference sequence). Trimming took 4 bases from V and 2 from J; bases not matched to a gene: 6. CDR3 sequence (DNA): TGTGCCTGGAACCGACAGGGGAACAACTATGGCTACACCTTC. This translates into CAWNRQGNNYGYTF.

J is TRBJ1-5 and V is TRBV19; D gene ambiguous. The germline V gene encodes CDR1 LNHDA and CDR2 SQIVND (reference sequence). CDR3 size: 14 residues. V was cut by 9 bases and J by 4 bases, with 16 bases left in between. The CDR3 loop is CASTSRRLNQPQHF. The CDR3 bases are TGTGCCAGCACCTCTCGCAGATTAAATCAGCCCCAGCATTTT.

The rearrangement joins TRBV5-1 to TRBJ2-1; TRBD2 agrees at 11 bases. The CDR3 contains 15 residues. The junction had 8 bases not matched to a gene; V was cut back by 3 bases and J by 9 bases. Germline assignment: CDR1 SGHRS and CDR2 YFSETQ. The CDR3 reads CASSWVSGGAVEQFF. CDR3 bases: TGCGCCAGCAGCTGGGTTAGCGGGGGGGCCGTTGAGCAGTTCTTC.

The chain has TRBV29-1 and TRBJ1-2; D is perhaps TRBD1 (5 bases). V gave up 1 base and J gave up 3 bases, with 9 bases separating them. Germline V lookup: CDR1 SQVTM, CDR2 ANQGSEA. The CDR3 has 13 residues. The CDR3 loop reads CSVEAGRDYGYTF. CDR3 nucleotides: TGCAGCGTTGAAGCAGGGAGGGACTATGGCTACACCTTC.

The chain carries TRBV19 and TRBJ1-1; D not certain. Trimming took 3 bases from V and 1 from J, leaving 18 bases between them. CDR1 and CDR2 from the germline V gene are LNHDA and SQIVND (reference sequence). The CDR3 spans 17 residues. The CDR3 DNA reads TGTGCCAGTAGTATGGTTCCCCCTCCTGGCGGGAACACTGAAGCTTTCTTT. This translates into CASSMVPPPGGNTEAFF.

The V call is TRBV7-3, the J call TRBJ1-1; 7 bases fit TRBD1. Trimming took 2 bases from V and 1 from J; bases not matched to a gene: 1. Germline V gene lookup returns CDR1 SGHTA and CDR2 FQGTGA. This CDR3 comprises 14 residues. The CDR3 DNA reads TGTGCCAGCAGCTTACGGACAGGGAACACTGAAGCTTTCTTT. This sequence encodes CASSLRTGNTEAFF.

V usage is TRBV15 and J usage is TRBJ1-2; TRBD1 aligns across 7 bases. After removal of 0 bases from V and 8 bases from J, the junction contained 15 bases not matched to a gene. Per the germline V gene, CDR1 is LNHNV and CDR2 is YYDKDF (reference sequence). This CDR3 region has 17 residues. CDR3 nucleotides: TGTGCCACCAGCAGAGAGCCCCCCCGGACAGGCTTTTTGGGCTACACCTTC. It translates to CATSREPPRTGFLGYTF. Supplemented by reference TRBV15 and TRBJ1-2, the full variable domain reads DAMVIQNPRYQVTQFGKPVTLSCSQTLNHNVMYWYQQKSSQAPKLLFHYYDKDFNNEADTPDNFQSRRPNTSFCFLDIRSPGLGDTAMYLCATSREPPRTGFLGYTFGSGTRLTVV.

The chain combines TRBV2 with TRBJ2-2, with 9 positions matching TRBD2. Germline trimming cut 2 bases from V and 8 bases from J; bases unmatched to any gene: 9. The CDR3 is made up of 16 amino acids. CDR1 SNHLY and CDR2 FYNNEI come from the germline V gene. The CDR3 bases are TGTGCCAGCAGTGAATCGGCCCTAGCGGGGAGTGGGGAGCTGTTTTTT. It encodes CASSESALAGSGELFF.

The V call is TRBV10-3, the J call TRBJ2-7; possible D gene TRBD1, 6 bases. This CDR3 comprises 12 residues. V lost 5 bases and J lost 3, with 8 bases in between. The germline gives CDR1 ENHRY, CDR2 SYGVKD. The chain's CDR3 is CAISPQGYEQYV. The CDR3 bases are TGTGCCATCAGTCCACAGGGCTACGAGCAGTACGTC.

The chain couples TRBV2 to TRBJ1-3; D gene ambiguous. This CDR3 is built from 15 residues. The germline V gene has CDR1 SNHLY and CDR2 FYNNEI. Trimming removed 10 bases from V and 0 bases from J, with 16 bases in between. The CDR3 bases are TGTGCCACAACGGGGAATGGGGTCTCTGGAAACACCATATATTTT. Protein sequence: CATTGNGVSGNTIYF.

This chain links TRBV19 with TRBJ1-2; weak D call: TRBD1 (5 bases). From germline, CDR1 is LNHDA and CDR2 SQIVND (reference sequence). The CDR3 covers 16 residues. V lost 6 bases to trimming and J lost 7 bases, with 24 bases between them. The CDR3 loop is CASSPGLPRVLGGYTF. As DNA, the CDR3 is TGTGCCAGTAGCCCGGGACTCCCGAGGGTCCTTGGTGGCTACACCTTC.

The chain joins TRBV3-1 (or the pseudogene TRBV3-2) to TRBJ1-5; D is uncertain. Deletions cut 0 bases from V and 3 bases from J, with 9 bases between. Germline values: CDR1 LGHDT, CDR2 YNNKEL (reference sequence). The CDR3 spans 15 residues. The CDR3 DNA sequence: TGTGCCAGCAGCCAAGATGGAGGCCTCAATCAGCCCCAGCATTTT. Residues: CASSQDGGLNQPQHF.

J is TRBJ1-6 and V is TRBV6-1, with a possible D match to TRBD1 (5 bases). CDR1 is MNHNS and CDR2 is SASEGT in the germline V gene. This CDR3 has 18 residues. V gave up 3 bases and J gave up 1 base, with 16 bases separating them. The CDR3, as DNA: TGTGCCAGCAGTGAGGTTGCGGGGCTTGGATCCTATAATTCACCCCTCCACTTT. Protein product: CASSEVAGLGSYNSPLHF.

The rearrangement links TRBV14 to TRBJ1-5; 8 nucleotides align to TRBD1. V shed 3 bases and J 6 bases; nucleotides not matched to a gene: 10. The CDR3 has 16 residues. CDR1 and CDR2 (germline): SGHDN, FVKESK. This chain's CDR3 is CASSQRPGGRGQPQHF. DNA for the CDR3: TGTGCCAGCAGCCAGAGGCCAGGGGGCCGCGGTCAGCCCCAGCATTTT.

This clone was seen once. This CDR3 is CASQAGPGGKQYV. CDR3 DNA sequence: TGTGCCAGCCAGGCGGGGCCTGGAGGAAAGCAGTACGTC. The rearrangement links TRBV5-6 to TRBJ2-7, with a tentative D call TRBD2 (6 bases). V was clipped by 7 bases and J by 8 bases, with 19 bases between them. Germline CDR1 SGHDT, CDR2 YYEEEE. This CDR3 region has 13 residues.

This clone was counted a few times. This chain connects TRBV3-1 (or the pseudogene TRBV3-2) to TRBJ1-1; 10 bases align to TRBD1. Germline trimming cut 4 bases from V and 4 bases from J; bases unmatched to any gene: 12. Germline V lookup: CDR1 LGHDT, CDR2 YNNKEL (reference sequence). This CDR3 contains 17 residues. CDR3: CASSPPLRDRGVTEAFF. The CDR3 DNA sequence: TGTGCCAGCAGCCCCCCGTTGAGGGACAGGGGAGTCACTGAAGCTTTCTTT.

The chain recombines TRBV24-1 with TRBJ2-1; weak D call: TRBD2 (6 bases). The V end lost 5 bases, the J end lost 5 bases, and 12 bases lay between the germline ends. The V gene's germline CDR1 is KGHDR and CDR2 SFDVKD. The CDR3 is made up of 14 amino acids. CDR3 sequence reads: CATSGGGANNEQFF. The CDR3 coding sequence is TGTGCCACCAGTGGTGGCGGGGCCAACAATGAGCAGTTCTTC.

The chain has TRBV6-5 and TRBJ1-6, with no clear D. V was clipped by 10 bases and J by 3 bases, with 13 bases between them. Germline V gene lookup returns CDR1 MNHEY and CDR2 SVGAGI. This CDR3 has 14 amino acids. The CDR3: CATLTGSYNSPLHF. The CDR3 DNA reads TGTGCCACCCTGACTGGCAGCTATAATTCACCCCTCCACTTT.

This clone was detected once. The CDR3 is CASSPLGTSLRNQPQHF. The DNA for the CDR3 is TGTGCCAGCAGTCCTCTTGGGACATCGCTTCGCAATCAGCCCCAGCATTTT. The chain combines TRBV27 with TRBJ1-5, with a possible D match to TRBD1 (6 bases). V was shortened by 5 bases and J by 2 bases, with 19 bases between the two germline ends. CDR3 length: 17 amino acids. The germline V gene has CDR1 MNHEY and CDR2 SMNVEV (reference sequence).

The V gene is TRBV6-6, the J gene TRBJ2-7; TRBD1 might be the D (5 bases). Germline V CDR1 and CDR2: MNHNY, SVGAGI (reference sequence). V gave up 6 bases and J gave up 4 bases, with 13 bases separating them. The CDR3 runs to 13 residues. The CDR3 sequence: CASSSQGKYEQYV. In DNA, the CDR3 is TGTGCCAGCAGCTCCCAGGGCAAATACGAGCAGTACGTC.

This clone appeared a single time. The chain combines TRBV6-4 with TRBJ2-1; 10 nucleotides agree with TRBD2. V lost 0 bases, J lost 7 bases, and 3 bases stayed unmatched. CDR1 and CDR2 (germline): MRHNA, SNTAGT. There are 15 residues in the CDR3. This CDR3 reads CASSDSAGGLNEQFF. The CDR3 nucleotides read TGTGCCAGCAGTGACTCAGCGGGGGGGCTGAATGAGCAGTTCTTC.